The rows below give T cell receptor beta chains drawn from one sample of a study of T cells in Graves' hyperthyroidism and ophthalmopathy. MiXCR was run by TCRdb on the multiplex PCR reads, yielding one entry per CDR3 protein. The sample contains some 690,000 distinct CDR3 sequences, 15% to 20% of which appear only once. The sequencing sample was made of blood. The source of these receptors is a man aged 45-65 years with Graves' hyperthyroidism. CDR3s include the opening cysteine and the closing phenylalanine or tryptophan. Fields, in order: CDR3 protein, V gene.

CDR3: CASRAGGGGYTF; V: TRBV28
CDR3: CSVQTEFEAFF; V: TRBV29-1
CDR3: CASSLDGHGNSPLHF; V: TRBV5-1
CDR3: CSACPGQGILGEQYF; V: TRBV20-1
CDR3: CASSSPGTRYGELFF; V: TRBV3-1
CDR3: CAWRLWAVNYGYTF; V: TRBV30
CDR3: CASSDYVLASTDTQYF; V: TRBV6-1
CDR3: CAWSVRRGVNSPLHF; V: TRBV30
CDR3: CASSPPAGVSYEQYF; V: TRBV18
CDR3: CASSQGRRLSGANVLTF; V: TRBV3-1
CDR3: CASSIRGTSGRKETQYF; V: TRBV19
CDR3: CASSLTPGASYSEQFF; V: TRBV5-1
CDR3: CASSSGLVTQYF; V: TRBV19
CDR3: CASSFQGARYGYTF; V: TRBV12-3/TRBV12-4
CDR3: CASSGVQTNTEAFF; V: TRBV2
CDR3: CAWSPVKTDVYMNTEAFF; V: TRBV30
CDR3: CASSYMGQGGNTEAFF; V: TRBV6-1
CDR3: CASSLAQGLAGNEQFF; V: TRBV7-9
CDR3: CSALPAKASGRWYEQFF; V: TRBV20-1
CDR3: CSVDQRLMNTEAFF; V: TRBV29-1
CDR3: CASSRLGANEKLFF; V: TRBV2
CDR3: CASRLQTTGTHTGELFF; V: TRBV2
CDR3: CASSLEGRPTDTQYF; V: TRBV7-8
CDR3: CASSPDRTSYEQYF; V: TRBV18
CDR3: CASSETGATETQYF; V: TRBV2
CDR3: CAISEERDTQYF; V: TRBV10-3
CDR3: CASNPAGEFYEQYF; V: TRBV12-3/TRBV12-4
CDR3: CASSLQLDSYNEQFF; V: TRBV4-2
CDR3: CASSLQKPNEQFF; V: TRBV18
CDR3: CSARDWLAPTYEQYF; V: TRBV20-1